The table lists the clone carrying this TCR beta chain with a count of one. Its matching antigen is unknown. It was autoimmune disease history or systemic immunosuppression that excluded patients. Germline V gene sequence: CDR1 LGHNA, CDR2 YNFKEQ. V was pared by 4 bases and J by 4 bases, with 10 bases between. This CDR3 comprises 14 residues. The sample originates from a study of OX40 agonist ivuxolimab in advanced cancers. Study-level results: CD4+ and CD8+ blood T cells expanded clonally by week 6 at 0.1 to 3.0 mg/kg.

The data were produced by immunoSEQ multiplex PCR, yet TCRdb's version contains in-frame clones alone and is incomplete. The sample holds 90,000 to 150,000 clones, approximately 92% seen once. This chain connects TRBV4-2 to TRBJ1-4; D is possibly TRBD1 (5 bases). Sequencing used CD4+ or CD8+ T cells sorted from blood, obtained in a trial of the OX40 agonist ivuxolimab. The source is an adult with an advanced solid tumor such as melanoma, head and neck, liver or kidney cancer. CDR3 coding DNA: TGTGCCAGCAGCCCGACAGTCGATAATGAAAAACTGTTTTTT. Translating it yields CASSPTVDNEKLFF.